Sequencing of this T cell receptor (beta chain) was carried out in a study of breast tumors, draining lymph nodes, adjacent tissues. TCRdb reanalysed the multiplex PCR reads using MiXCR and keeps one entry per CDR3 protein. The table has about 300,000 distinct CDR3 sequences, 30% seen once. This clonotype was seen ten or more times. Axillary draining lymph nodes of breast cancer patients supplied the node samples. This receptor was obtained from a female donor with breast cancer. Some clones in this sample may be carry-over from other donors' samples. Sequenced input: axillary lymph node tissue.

CDR3 DNA: TGTGCCAGCAGCTCCTACAGGGGGGACGCAGATACGCAGTATTTT. This encodes CASSSYRGDADTQYF. The rearrangement joins TRBV11-2 to TRBJ2-3; the match to TRBD1 covers 8 bases. J lost 4 bases, V lost 4 bases, and 7 bases had no gene match. Germline CDR1 SGHAT, CDR2 FQNNGV. This CDR3 region has 15 residues. Full variable domain (remainder filled in from reference TRBV11-2 and TRBJ2-3): EAGVAQSPRYKIIEKRQSVAFWCNPISGHATLYWYQQILGQGPKLLIQFQNNGVVDDSQLPKDRFSAERLKGVDSTLKIQPAKLEDSAVYLCASSSYRGDADTQYFGPGTRLTVL.